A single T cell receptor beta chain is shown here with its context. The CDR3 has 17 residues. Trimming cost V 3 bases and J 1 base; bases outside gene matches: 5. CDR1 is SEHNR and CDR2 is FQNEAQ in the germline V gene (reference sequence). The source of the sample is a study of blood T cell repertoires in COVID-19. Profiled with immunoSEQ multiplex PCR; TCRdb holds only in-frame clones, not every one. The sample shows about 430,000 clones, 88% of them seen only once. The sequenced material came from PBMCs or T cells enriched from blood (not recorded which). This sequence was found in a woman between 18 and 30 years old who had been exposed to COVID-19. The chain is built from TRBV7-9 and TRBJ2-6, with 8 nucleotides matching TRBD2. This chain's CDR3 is CASSLSGGASGANVLTF. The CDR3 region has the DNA TGTGCCAGCAGCTTGAGCGGGGGAGCGTCTGGGGCCAACGTCCTGACTTTC.